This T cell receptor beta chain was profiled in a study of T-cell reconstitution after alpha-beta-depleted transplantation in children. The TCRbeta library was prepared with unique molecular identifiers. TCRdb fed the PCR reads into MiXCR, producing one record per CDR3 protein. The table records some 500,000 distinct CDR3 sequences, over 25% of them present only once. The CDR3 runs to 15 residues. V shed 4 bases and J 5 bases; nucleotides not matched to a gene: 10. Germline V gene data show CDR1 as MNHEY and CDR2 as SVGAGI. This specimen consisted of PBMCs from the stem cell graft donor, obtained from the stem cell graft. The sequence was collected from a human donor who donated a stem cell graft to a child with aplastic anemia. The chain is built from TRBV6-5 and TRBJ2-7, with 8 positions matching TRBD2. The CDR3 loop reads CASSSPAGVIDEQYF. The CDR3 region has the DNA TGTGCCAGCAGTTCCCCAGCGGGAGTTATCGACGAGCAGTACTTC.